This T cell receptor beta chain was sequenced for a study of T cell repertoires in cytomegalovirus infection. Study details: An indication of both CMV infection and matching HLA type came from public TCR beta signatures.

Study-wide results and caveats: Across the ex vivo response, the dominant clonotypes were HLA-C-restricted CMV-specific TCR beta clonotypes.

This CDR3 spans 14 amino acids. Trimming took 4 bases from V and 5 from J, leaving 16 bases between them. The germline gives CDR1 SGHRS, CDR2 YFSETQ. This clonotype occurred many times. Its antigen is undetermined. In TCRdb, the reads were re-called with MiXCR into one record per CDR3 protein. The repertoire includes approximately 71,000 distinct CDR3 sequences, 3% to 4.5% of them detected once, and under 25% sits in the top ten. The chain employs TRBV5-1 and TRBJ2-7; D is perhaps TRBD2 (6 bases). Sequencing input: PBMCs. This sequence was found in a human donor in good health (CMV status not recorded). Some clones in this sample may be carry-over from other donors' samples. The CDR3: CASSLNSLANEQYF. The CDR3 bases are TGCGCCAGCAGCCTAAATAGTCTAGCGAACGAGCAGTACTTC.